These 14 T cell receptor beta chains originate from one sample sequenced in a study of cytomegalovirus exposure and HLA in healthy donors. Clones were sequenced by immunoSEQ multiplex PCR, and TCRdb holds only the in-frame ones, with some missing. Of approximately 280,000 clones in the sample, about 86% were seen once. Sequencing was performed on PBMCs. Receptors were obtained from a woman aged 18-35 years in good health and CMV-seronegative.

This clone came up a few times. The gene calls are TRBV5-5 and TRBJ1-5; D may be TRBD1 (6 bases). Germline V gives CDR1 SGHKS, CDR2 YYEKEE (reference sequence). Trimming left V 2 bases short and J 7 bases short, with 13 bases between. CDR3 length: 14 residues. Here the CDR3 DNA reads TGTGCCAGCAGCTTAGGGGGGGCAGGCCAGCCCCAGCATTTT. It yields the protein CASSLGGAGQPQHF.

The chain employs TRBV2 and TRBJ2-7; no clear D. In germline, CDR1 is SNHLY, CDR2 FYNNEI. V lost 1 base, J lost 2 bases, and 12 bases lay in between. The CDR3 sequence is 15 residues long. This CDR3 is CASSEGPGSPYEQYF. The CDR3 DNA follows: TGTGCCAGCAGTGAAGGGCCAGGATCCCCCTACGAGCAGTACTTC.

The chain carries TRBV28 and TRBJ1-2; D perhaps matches TRBD1 (6 bases). V was trimmed by 7 bases and J by 2 bases, leaving 11 bases between them. The germline V gene has CDR1 MDHEN and CDR2 SYDVKM. The CDR3 has 13 residues. The CDR3 loop reads CASMLTGNYGYTF. The CDR3 bases are TGTGCCAGCATGCTCACAGGGAACTATGGCTACACCTTC.

The CDR3 DNA is TGTGCCTGGACCGAATCCAGCGAGCAGTACTTC. Its translation is CAWTESSEQYF. J is TRBJ2-7 and V is TRBV30; D unclear. CDR1 is GTSNPN, CDR2 SVGIG, per germline (reference sequence). CDR3 length: 11 amino acids. V was clipped by 4 bases and J by 6 bases, with 10 bases between them.

This clone was recorded once. The chain couples TRBV5-1 to TRBJ1-5; a possible D gene is TRBD1 (6 bases). V gave up 0 bases and J gave up 5 bases, with 9 bases separating them. CDR1 is SGHRS, CDR2 YFSETQ, per germline. There are 14 residues in the CDR3. CDR3 in amino acids: CASSLEGGHQPQHF. The CDR3 bases are TGCGCCAGCAGCTTGGAAGGGGGTCATCAGCCCCAGCATTTT.

The rearrangement links TRBV5-4 to TRBJ1-1; 9 nucleotides align to TRBD1. J was trimmed by 7 bases and V by 2 bases; bases with no gene match: 6. The germline gives CDR1 SGHNT, CDR2 YYREEE (reference sequence). The CDR3 runs to 14 residues. The CDR3 spells CASSFRDREFEAFF. The CDR3 DNA follows: TGTGCCAGCAGCTTTCGGGACAGGGAATTTGAAGCTTTCTTT.

This clone was counted a few times. V usage is TRBV28 and J usage is TRBJ2-3; D gene uncertain. The CDR3 consists of 12 residues. V lost 8 bases, J lost 5 bases, and 11 bases lay in between. Germline-derived CDR1 and CDR2 are MDHEN and SYDVKM. The CDR3 is CASSRGGDTQYF. CDR3 bases: TGTGCCAGCTCTCGCGGCGGAGATACGCAGTATTTT.

This chain uses TRBV9 with TRBJ2-2; 10 bases line up with TRBD2. V shed 0 bases and J 6 bases; nucleotides not matched to a gene: 5. CDR3 size: 16 residues. Per the germline V gene, CDR1 is SGDLS and CDR2 is YYNGEE. The CDR3 DNA follows: TGTGCCAGCAGCGTAGTGAGCGGGAGGGCCCCCGGGGAGCTGTTTTTT. Protein sequence: CASSVVSGRAPGELFF. The whole variable domain, filled in from reference TRBV9 and TRBJ2-2, reads DSGVTQTPKHLITATGQRVTLRCSPRSGDLSVYWYQQSLDQGLQFLIQYYNGEERAKGNILERFSAQQFPDLHSELNLSSLELGDSALYFCASSVVSGRAPGELFFGEGSRLTVL.

The CDR3 is CASSVLSGQGAYEQYF. The DNA of the CDR3 is TGTGCCAGCAGCGTATTATCAGGACAGGGTGCCTACGAGCAGTACTTC. The V and J genes are TRBV9 and TRBJ2-7, with TRBD1 matching over 8 bases. The V segment lost 1 base and the J segment 2 bases; nucleotides outside the gene matches: 8. The CDR3 contains 16 residues. CDR1 and CDR2 (germline): SGDLS, YYNGEE.

The chain couples TRBV28 to TRBJ2-1, with TRBD2 matching over 14 bases. From germline, CDR1 is MDHEN and CDR2 SYDVKM. V trimming: 9 bases; J trimming: 1 base; junction bases outside the gene matches: 8. CDR3 length: 17 residues. The CDR3 nucleotides are TGTGCCAGATCCGGGACTAGCGGGGGCCCATCCTACAATGAGCAGTTCTTC. It specifies CARSGTSGGPSYNEQFF.

The V gene is TRBV30, the J gene TRBJ2-1; TRBD2 aligns across 12 bases. After removal of 0 bases from V and 8 bases from J, the junction contained 8 bases not matched to a gene. The CDR3 length is 16 residues. Germline values: CDR1 GTSNPN, CDR2 SVGIG (reference sequence). Here the CDR3 DNA reads TGTGCCTGGAGTGTACAACTAGCGGGGGGAGGTTATGAGCAGTTCTTC. This codes for CAWSVQLAGGGYEQFF.

This rearrangement joins TRBV27 to TRBJ2-1; D possibly corresponds to TRBD1 (6 bases). The V and J ends lost 7 bases and 8 bases respectively, with 12 bases between them. Germline loops: CDR1 MNHEY, CDR2 SMNVEV (reference sequence). CDR3 length: 12 residues. Written as DNA, the CDR3 is TGTGCCAGCACCTTCAGGGGTGATGAGCAGTTCTTC. This translates into CASTFRGDEQFF.

The CDR3 sequence is CASSFGTGVNQPQHF. DNA of the CDR3: TGTGCCAGCAGCTTCGGTACAGGGGTGAATCAGCCCCAGCATTTT. V is TRBV7-2 and J is TRBJ1-5, with 7 bases that match TRBD1. The CDR3 extends over 15 amino acids. Germline loops: CDR1 SGHTA, CDR2 FQGNSA. V shed 3 bases, J shed 4 bases, and the junction held 6 bases outside the gene matches.

With regard to this clone: The CDR3 ends on some other residue instead of the conserved phenylalanine or tryptophan, so this is likely a read error. No DNA is shown, since the ends of the CDR3 on it are uncertain; the CDR3 is the one TCRdb lists. This chain connects TRBV5-1 to TRBJ1-1. Germline CDR1 and CDR2: SGHRS and YFSETQ. Termini included, the CDR3 measures 14 amino acids. CDR3 sequence reads: CASSPAGFASNPHM.